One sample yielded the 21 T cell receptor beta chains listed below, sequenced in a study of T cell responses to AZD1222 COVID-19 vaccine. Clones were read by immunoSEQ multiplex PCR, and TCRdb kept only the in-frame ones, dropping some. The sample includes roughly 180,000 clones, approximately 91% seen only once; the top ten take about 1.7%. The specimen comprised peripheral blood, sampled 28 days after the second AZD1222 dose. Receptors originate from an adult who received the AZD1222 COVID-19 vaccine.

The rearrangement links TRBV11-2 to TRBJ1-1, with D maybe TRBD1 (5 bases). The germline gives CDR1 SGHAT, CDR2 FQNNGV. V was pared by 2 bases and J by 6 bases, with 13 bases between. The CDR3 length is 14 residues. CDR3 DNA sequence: TGTGCCAGCAGCTTATCGGCCAGGGACTCTGAAGCTTTCTTT. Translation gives CASSLSARDSEAFF.

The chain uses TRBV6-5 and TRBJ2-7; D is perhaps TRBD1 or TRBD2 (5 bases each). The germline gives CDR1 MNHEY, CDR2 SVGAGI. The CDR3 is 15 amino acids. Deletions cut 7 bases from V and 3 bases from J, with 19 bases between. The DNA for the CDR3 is TGTGCCAGCACCACCGGGGCCAGTAAAGGCTACGAGCAGTACTTC. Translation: CASTTGASKGYEQYF.

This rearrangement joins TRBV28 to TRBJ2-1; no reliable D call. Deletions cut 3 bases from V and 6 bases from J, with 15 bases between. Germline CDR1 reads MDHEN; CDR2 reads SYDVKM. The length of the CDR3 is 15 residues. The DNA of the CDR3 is TGTGCCAGCAGTTTCACAACTCCCCCTTTCAATGAGCAGTTCTTC. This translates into CASSFTTPPFNEQFF.

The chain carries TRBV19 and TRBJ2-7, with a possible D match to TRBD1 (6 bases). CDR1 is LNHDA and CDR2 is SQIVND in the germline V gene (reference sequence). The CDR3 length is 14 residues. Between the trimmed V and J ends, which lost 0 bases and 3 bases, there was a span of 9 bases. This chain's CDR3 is CASSIEGALYEQYF. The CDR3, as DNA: TGTGCCAGTAGTATAGAGGGGGCCCTCTACGAGCAGTACTTC.

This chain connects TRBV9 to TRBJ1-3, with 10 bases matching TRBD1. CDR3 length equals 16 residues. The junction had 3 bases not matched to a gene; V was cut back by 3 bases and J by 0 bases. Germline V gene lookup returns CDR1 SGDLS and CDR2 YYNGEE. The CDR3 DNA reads TGTGCCAGCAGCGCGACAGGGGGCTACTCTGGAAACACCATATATTTT. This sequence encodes CASSATGGYSGNTIYF.

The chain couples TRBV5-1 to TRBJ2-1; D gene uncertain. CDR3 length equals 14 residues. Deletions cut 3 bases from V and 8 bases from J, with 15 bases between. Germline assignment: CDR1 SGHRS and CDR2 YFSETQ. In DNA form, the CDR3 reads TGCGCCAGCAGCTCAACGACCCGCCGGGATGAGCAGTTCTTC. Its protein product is CASSSTTRRDEQFF.

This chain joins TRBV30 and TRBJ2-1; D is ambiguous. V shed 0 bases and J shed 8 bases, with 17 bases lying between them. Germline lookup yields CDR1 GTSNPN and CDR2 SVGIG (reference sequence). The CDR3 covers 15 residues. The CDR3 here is CAWSVPDKAFDEQFF. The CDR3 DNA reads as TGTGCCTGGAGTGTTCCCGACAAGGCCTTTGATGAGCAGTTCTTC.

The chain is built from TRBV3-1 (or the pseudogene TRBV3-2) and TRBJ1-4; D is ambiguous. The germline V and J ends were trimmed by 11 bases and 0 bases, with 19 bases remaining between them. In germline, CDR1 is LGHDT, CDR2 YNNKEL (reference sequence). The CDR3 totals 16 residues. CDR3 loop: CAEGSQDAATNEKLFF. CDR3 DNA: TGTGCCGAAGGCAGCCAGGACGCTGCAACTAATGAAAAACTGTTTTTT.

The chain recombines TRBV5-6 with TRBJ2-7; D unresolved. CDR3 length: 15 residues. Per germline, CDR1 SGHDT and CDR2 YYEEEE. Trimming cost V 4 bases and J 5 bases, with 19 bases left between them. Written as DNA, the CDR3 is TGTGCCAGCAGCAGGGTCTGGGCTCCTACTGACGAGCAGTACTTC. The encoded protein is CASSRVWAPTDEQYF.

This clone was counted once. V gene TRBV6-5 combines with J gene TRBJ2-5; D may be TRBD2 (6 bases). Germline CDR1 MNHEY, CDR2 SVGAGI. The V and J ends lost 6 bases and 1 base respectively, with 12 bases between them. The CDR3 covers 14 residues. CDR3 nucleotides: TGTGCCAGCAGAACCGGGGGTACCCAAGAGACCCAGTACTTC. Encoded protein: CASRTGGTQETQYF.

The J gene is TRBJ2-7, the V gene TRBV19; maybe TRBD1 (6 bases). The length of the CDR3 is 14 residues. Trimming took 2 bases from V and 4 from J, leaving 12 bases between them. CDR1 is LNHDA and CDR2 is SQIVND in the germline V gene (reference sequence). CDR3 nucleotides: TGTGCCAGTAGTATACGTGGGGGCGTTTACGAGCAGTACTTC. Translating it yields CASSIRGGVYEQYF.

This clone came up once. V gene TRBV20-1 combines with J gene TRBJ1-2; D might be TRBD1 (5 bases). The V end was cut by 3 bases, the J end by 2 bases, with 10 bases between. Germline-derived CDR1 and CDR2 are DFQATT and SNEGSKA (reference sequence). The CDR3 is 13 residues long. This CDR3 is CSASPGPNYGYTF. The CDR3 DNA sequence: TGCAGTGCTAGTCCGGGGCCGAACTATGGCTACACCTTC.

The CDR3 reads CASIQAGKSWNEQFF. The CDR3 DNA reads as TGTGCCAGCATCCAAGCGGGAAAATCGTGGAATGAGCAGTTCTTC. The chain combines TRBV6-6 with TRBJ2-1, with 7 bases matching TRBD2. V trimming: 7 bases; J trimming: 7 bases; junction bases outside the gene matches: 13. CDR3 length: 15 residues. The germline gives CDR1 MNHNY, CDR2 SVGAGI (reference sequence).

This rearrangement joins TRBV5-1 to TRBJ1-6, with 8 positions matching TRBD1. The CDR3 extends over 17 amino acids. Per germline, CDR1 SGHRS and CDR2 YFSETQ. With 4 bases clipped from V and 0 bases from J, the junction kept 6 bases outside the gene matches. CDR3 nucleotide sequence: TGCGCCAGCAGCAGAGGGACAGGAAGCTCCTATAATTCACCCCTCCACTTT. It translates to CASSRGTGSSYNSPLHF.

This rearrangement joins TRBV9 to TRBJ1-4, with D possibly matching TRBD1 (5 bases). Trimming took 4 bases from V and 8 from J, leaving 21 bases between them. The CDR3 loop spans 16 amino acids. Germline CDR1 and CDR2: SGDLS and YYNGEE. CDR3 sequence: CASSSQPAGAGEKLFF. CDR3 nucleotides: TGTGCCAGCAGCTCCCAACCTGCCGGGGCAGGGGAAAAACTGTTTTTT. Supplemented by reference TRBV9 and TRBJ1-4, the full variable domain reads DSGVTQTPKHLITATGQRVTLRCSPRSGDLSVYWYQQSLDQGLQFLIQYYNGEERAKGNILERFSAQQFPDLHSELNLSSLELGDSALYFCASSSQPAGAGEKLFFGSGTQLSVL.

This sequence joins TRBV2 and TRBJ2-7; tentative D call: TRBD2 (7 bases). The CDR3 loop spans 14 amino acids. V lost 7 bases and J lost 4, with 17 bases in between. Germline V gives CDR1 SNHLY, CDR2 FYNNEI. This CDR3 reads CASTPGGGGYEQYF. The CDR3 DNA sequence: TGTGCCAGCACCCCGGGGGGAGGGGGGTACGAGCAGTACTTC.

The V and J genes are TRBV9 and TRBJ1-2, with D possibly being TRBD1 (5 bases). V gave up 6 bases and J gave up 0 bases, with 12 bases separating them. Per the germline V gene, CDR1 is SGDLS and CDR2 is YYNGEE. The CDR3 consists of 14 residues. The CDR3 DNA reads TGTGCCAGCAACCTAGGGGCAACTAACTATGGCTACACCTTC. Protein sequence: CASNLGATNYGYTF.

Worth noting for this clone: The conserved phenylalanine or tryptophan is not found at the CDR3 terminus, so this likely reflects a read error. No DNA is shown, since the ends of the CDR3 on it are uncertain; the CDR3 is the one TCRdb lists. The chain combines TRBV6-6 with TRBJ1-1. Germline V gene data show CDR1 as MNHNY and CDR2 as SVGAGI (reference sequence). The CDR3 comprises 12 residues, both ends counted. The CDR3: CASSSPSSTGHL.

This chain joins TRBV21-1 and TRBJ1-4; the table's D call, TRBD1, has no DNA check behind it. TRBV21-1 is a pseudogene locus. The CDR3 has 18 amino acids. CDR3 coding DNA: TGTGCCAGCAGCAAAGTGGTGGGACAGTGTCTGGCTCCGGGAAAACTGTTTTTT. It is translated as CASSKVVGQCLAPGKLFF.

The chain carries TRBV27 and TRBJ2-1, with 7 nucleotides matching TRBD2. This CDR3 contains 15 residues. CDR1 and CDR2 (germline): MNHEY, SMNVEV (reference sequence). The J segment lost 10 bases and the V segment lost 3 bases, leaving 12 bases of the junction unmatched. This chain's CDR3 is CASSFGSFAGDEQFF. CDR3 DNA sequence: TGTGCCAGCAGTTTCGGTTCGTTTGCGGGGGACGAGCAGTTCTTC.

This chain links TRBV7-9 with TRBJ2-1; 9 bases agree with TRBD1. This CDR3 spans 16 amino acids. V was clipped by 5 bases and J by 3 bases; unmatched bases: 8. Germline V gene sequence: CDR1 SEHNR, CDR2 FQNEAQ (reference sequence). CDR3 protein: CASSPRTGVSYNEQFF. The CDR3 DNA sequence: TGTGCCAGCAGCCCGAGGACAGGGGTTAGCTACAATGAGCAGTTCTTC.